This T cell receptor beta chain was recovered during a study of cytotoxic CD8 clonotypes in ibrutinib-treated CLL. Looking at the study overall: Mean values per sample were 255,043 productive templates and roughly 90,000 productive rearrangements.

The protocol was immunoSEQ multiplex PCR, while the TCRdb copy is restricted to in-frame clones and leaves out a portion. Of 40,000 or so clones listed, less than 85% were seen once; the top ten hold around a tenth. This CDR3 spans 14 amino acids. The junction had 4 bases not matched to a gene; V was cut back by 5 bases and J by 6 bases. Germline CDR1 is MNHEY and CDR2 is SMNVEV (reference sequence). The chain is built from TRBV27 and TRBJ2-1; TRBD1 matches 10 bases. The clonotype comes from a human donor with chronic lymphocytic leukemia. The sequenced sample was PBMCs, obtained at disease progression, from a patient treated with ibrutinib. The CDR3 spells CASSRWTGGNEQFF. DNA of the CDR3: TGTGCCAGCAGTCGGTGGACAGGGGGCAATGAGCAGTTCTTC.